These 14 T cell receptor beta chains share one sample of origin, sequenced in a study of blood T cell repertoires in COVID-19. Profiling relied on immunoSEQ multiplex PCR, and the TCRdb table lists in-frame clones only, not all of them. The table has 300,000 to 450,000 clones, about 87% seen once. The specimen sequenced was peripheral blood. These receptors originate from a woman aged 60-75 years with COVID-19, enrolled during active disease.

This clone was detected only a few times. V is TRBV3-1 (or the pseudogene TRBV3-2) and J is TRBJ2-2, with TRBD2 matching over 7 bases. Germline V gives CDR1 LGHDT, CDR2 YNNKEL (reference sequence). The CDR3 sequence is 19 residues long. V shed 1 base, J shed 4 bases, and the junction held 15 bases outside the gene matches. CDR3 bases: TGTGCCAGCAGCCAAGTGGGGGGGGTGCGGGAGCCCCCCACCGGGGAGCTGTTTTTT. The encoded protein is CASSQVGGVREPPTGELFF.

The chain's CDR3 is CASSRQHNQPQHF. As DNA, the CDR3 is TGTGCCAGCAGCCGACAGCACAATCAGCCCCAGCATTTT. The chain recombines TRBV3-1 (or the pseudogene TRBV3-2) with TRBJ1-5; weak D call: TRBD1 (5 bases). The CDR3 has 13 amino acids. The germline V and J ends were trimmed by 4 bases and 3 bases, with 7 bases remaining between them. Germline V gene lookup returns CDR1 LGHDT and CDR2 YNNKEL (reference sequence).

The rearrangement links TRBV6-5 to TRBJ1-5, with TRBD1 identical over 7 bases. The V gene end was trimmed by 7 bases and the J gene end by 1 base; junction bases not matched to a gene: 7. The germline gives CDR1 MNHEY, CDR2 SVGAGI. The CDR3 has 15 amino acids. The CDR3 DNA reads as TGTGCCAGCATGTCAGACAGGGCCAGCAATCAGCCCCAGCATTTT. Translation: CASMSDRASNQPQHF.

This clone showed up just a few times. The CDR3 protein is CASSLDSINQPQHF. CDR3 in DNA: TGTGCCAGCAGCTTGGACAGTATCAATCAGCCCCAGCATTTT. This rearrangement joins TRBV7-2 to TRBJ1-5, with D perhaps matching TRBD1 (6 bases). The CDR3 is 14 amino acids. V was clipped by 3 bases and J by 3 bases, with 9 bases between them. Germline V gives CDR1 SGHTA, CDR2 FQGNSA.

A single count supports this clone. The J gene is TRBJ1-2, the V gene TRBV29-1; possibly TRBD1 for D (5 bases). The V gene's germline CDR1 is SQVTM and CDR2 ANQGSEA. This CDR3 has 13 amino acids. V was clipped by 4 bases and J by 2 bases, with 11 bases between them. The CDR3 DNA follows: TGCAGCGTTGCCTCGGGACTCAACTATGGCTACACCTTC. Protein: CSVASGLNYGYTF.

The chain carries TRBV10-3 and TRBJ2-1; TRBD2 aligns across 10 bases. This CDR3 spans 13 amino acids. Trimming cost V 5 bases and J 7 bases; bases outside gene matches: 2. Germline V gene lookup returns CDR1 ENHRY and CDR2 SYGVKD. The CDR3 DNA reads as TGTGCCATCAGTAAAGCGGGGGGGAATGAGCAGTTCTTC. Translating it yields CAISKAGGNEQFF.

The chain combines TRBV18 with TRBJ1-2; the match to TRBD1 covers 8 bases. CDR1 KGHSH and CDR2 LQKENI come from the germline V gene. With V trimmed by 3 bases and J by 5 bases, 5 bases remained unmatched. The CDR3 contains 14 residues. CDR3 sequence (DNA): TGTGCCAGCTCACCCCGGACAGGGCCTTATGGCTACACCTTC. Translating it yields CASSPRTGPYGYTF.

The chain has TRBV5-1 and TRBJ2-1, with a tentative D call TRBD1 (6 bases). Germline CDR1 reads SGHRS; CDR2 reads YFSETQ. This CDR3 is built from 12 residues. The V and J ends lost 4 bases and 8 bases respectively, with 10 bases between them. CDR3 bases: TGCGCCAGCAGCGTGGGACAAGATGAGCAGTTCTTC. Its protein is CASSVGQDEQFF.

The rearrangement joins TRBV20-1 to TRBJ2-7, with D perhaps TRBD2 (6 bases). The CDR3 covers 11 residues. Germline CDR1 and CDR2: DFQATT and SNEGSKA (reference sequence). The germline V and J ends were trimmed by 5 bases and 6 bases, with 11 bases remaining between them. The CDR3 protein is CSAGTGIEQYF. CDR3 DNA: TGCAGTGCTGGGACTGGAATCGAGCAGTACTTC.

For the CDR3, the DNA is TGTGCCTGGAGTACCCCGGGGGTATACGCCCAGCATTTT. As protein: CAWSTPGVYAQHF. The genes are TRBV30 and TRBJ1-5; TRBD1 is a possible D gene (5 bases). V lost 2 bases, J lost 11 bases, and 16 bases lay in between. Germline V gene data show CDR1 as GTSNPN and CDR2 as SVGIG (reference sequence). This CDR3 spans 13 amino acids. The full variable domain, completed using reference TRBV30 and TRBJ1-5, is SQTIHQWPATLVQPVGSPLSLECTVEGTSNPNLYWYRQAAGRGLQLLFYSVGIGQISSEVPQNLSASRPQDRQFILSSKKLLLSDSGFYLCAWSTPGVYAQHFGDGTRLSIL.

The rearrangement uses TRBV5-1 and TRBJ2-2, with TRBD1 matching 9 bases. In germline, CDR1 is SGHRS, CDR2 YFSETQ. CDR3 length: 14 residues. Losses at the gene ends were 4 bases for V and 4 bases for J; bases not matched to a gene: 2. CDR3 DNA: TGCGCCAGCAGCCTACAGGGGGCCACCGGGGAGCTGTTTTTT. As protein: CASSLQGATGELFF. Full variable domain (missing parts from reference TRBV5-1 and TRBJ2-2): KAGVTQTPRYLIKTRGQQVTLSCSPISGHRSVSWYQQTPGQGLQFLFEYFSETQRNKGNFPGRFSGRQFSNSRSEMNVSTLELGDSALYLCASSLQGATGELFFGEGSRLTVL.

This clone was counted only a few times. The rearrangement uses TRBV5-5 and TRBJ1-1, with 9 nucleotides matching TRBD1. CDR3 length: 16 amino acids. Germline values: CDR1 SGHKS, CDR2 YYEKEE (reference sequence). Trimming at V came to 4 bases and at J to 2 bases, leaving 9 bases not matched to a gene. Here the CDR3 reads CASSGWTTGGNTEAFF. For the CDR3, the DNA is TGTGCCAGCAGCGGTTGGACGACAGGGGGTAACACTGAAGCTTTCTTT.

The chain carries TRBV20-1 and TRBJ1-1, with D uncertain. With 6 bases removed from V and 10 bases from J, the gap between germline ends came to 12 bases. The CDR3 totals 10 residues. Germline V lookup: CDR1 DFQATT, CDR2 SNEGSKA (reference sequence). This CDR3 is CSASKLGAFF. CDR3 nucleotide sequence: TGCAGTGCCAGCAAGCTAGGAGCTTTCTTT.

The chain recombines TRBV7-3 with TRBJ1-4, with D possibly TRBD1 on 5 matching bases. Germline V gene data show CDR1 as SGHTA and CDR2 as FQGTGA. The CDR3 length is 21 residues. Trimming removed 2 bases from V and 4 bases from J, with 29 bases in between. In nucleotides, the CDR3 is TGTGCCAGCAGCTTAGGACCCCTCGAACGAAGGGGCTTCAGGGTTAATGAAAAACTGTTTTTT. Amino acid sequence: CASSLGPLERRGFRVNEKLFF.